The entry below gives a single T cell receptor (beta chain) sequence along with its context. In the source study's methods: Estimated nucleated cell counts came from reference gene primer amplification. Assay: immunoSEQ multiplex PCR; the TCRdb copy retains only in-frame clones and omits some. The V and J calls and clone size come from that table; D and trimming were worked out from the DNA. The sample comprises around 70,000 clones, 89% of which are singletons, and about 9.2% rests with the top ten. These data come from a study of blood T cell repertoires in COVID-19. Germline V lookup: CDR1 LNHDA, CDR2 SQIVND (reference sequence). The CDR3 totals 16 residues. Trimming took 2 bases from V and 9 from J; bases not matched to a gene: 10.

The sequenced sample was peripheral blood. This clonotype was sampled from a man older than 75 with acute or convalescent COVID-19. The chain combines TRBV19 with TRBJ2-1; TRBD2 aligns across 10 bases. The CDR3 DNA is TGTGCCAGTAGTATATGGGCTAGCGGGAGTAAGATTGAGCAGTTCTTC. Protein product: CASSIWASGSKIEQFF.